The clone carrying this TCR beta chain was detected a few times. Its antigen is undetermined. CDR3 size: 15 residues. The V segment lost 4 bases and the J segment 4 bases; nucleotides outside the gene matches: 8. Germline assignment: CDR1 LNHDA and CDR2 SQIVND (reference sequence). The PCR contained 60 Vbeta and 13 Jbeta primers. This table comes from immunoSEQ multiplex PCR, and its TCRdb copy is limited to in-frame clones, with some not included. The sample includes 150,000 to 200,000 clones, 84% seen only once; the top ten take about 2.4%. This specimen belongs to a study of cytomegalovirus exposure and HLA in healthy donors. Whole-study findings and limits: Among TCR sequences, most were rare, though some public TCRs appeared in many donors. Being productive about 87% or about 30% of the time was typical of most TCR beta V segments in an earlier analysis.

Sequenced sample: PBMCs. The chain links TRBV19 to TRBJ2-5; 8 nucleotides line up with TRBD1. This receptor was taken from a woman in her forties or fifties in good health and CMV-seropositive. Here the CDR3 DNA reads TGTGCCAGTAGTACGCGGGACAGGAAGGGAGAGACCCAGTACTTC. Translating gives CASSTRDRKGETQYF.